The T cell receptor beta chain under discussion was sequenced for a study of identical twins. Whole-study results and caveats: Out-of-frame alpha sequences that twins shared showed excess low generation probability. Clonotypes of the beta chain that were abundant in cord blood carried fewer insertions (memory repertoires showed none).

With respect to this clonotype: Its antigen is as yet unknown.

TCRdb called the 5' RACE reads again in MiXCR, with one record for every CDR3 protein. Of around 680,000 distinct CDR3 sequences listed, 8.6% are singletons. CDR3 size: 18 residues. Germline lookup yields CDR1 ENHRY and CDR2 SYGVKD. The trim removed 6 bases at V and 0 bases at J, leaving 11 bases unmatched. The sample was also reused in another study, on yellow fever vaccine responses in identical twins.

Sample: PBMCs. The chain has TRBV10-3 and TRBJ2-6; 7 nucleotides align to TRBD1. The sequence was obtained from a woman between 18 and 29 years old in good health. The CDR3 is CAIRGQGVGYSGANVLTF. CDR3 DNA: TGTGCCATCAGGGGGCAGGGGGTTGGCTACTCTGGGGCCAACGTCCTGACTTTC.